This TCR beta chain was observed in a study of neurological immune-mediated disorders. CDR1 is KGHDR and CDR2 is SFDVKD in the germline V gene. This CDR3 has 14 amino acids. V lost 9 bases to trimming and J lost 5 bases; unmatched junction nucleotides: 9. With 10-nucleotide random UMIs, 5'RACE was used to make the cDNA. TCRdb re-analysed the 5' RACE reads in MiXCR, keeping a single row per CDR3 protein. The sample holds about 62,000 distinct CDR3 sequences, less than 4% seen once. Ten or more counts support this clonotype. The sequence was collected from a woman between 45 and 65 years old with multiple sclerosis. This chain uses TRBV24-1 with TRBJ2-3; 8 positions match TRBD1. Sequencing input: PBMCs. The CDR3 DNA reads TGTGCCACCTCAAAGGACAGGGAGATAGATACGCAGTATTTT. Translating gives CATSKDREIDTQYF.